A selection of T cell receptor beta chains follows, all from one sample in a study of blood T cell repertoires in COVID-19. Sequencing was performed with immunoSEQ multiplex PCR; in TCRdb, only in-frame clones are kept and a portion is missing. The sample lists fewer than 500,000 clones, roughly 89% seen once, with roughly 1.4% in the top ten. The source material was peripheral blood. These receptors originate from a woman aged 30 to 39 with active or convalescent COVID-19. CDR3s include the opening cysteine and the closing phenylalanine or tryptophan. A D gene is named only where the DNA matches it firmly. For some rows the clone size is stated as once, few or many, or as a class when expanded; others skip it.

v_gene,j_gene,abundance,d_gene,CDR3nt,CDR3aa
TRBV6-6,TRBJ1-2,.,TRBD1,TGTGCCAGCAGCCGGGACAGGGGTTTCTATGGCTACACCTTC,CASSRDRGFYGYTF
TRBV3-1/TRBV3-2,TRBJ2-7,few,TRBD1,TGTGCCAGCAGCCAAGTCGGGACAGGGGTCAGCGAGCAGTACTTC,CASSQVGTGVSEQYF
TRBV10-3,TRBJ2-7,once,TRBD1,TGTGCCATCAGCATGACAGGGGGGAGCTCCTACGAGCAGTACTTC,CAISMTGGSSYEQYF
TRBV5-1,TRBJ2-3,.,TRBD1,TGCGCCAGCAGCTTGGCAGGGACAGGGGGCCGCACAGATACGCAGTATTTT,CASSLAGTGGRTDTQYF
TRBV27,TRBJ1-1,once,.,TGTGCCAGCACCCAGGGGTCTGAAGCTTTCTTT,CASTQGSEAFF
TRBV5-6,TRBJ1-3,.,.,TGTGCCAGTACCCGGGGGGCCTTGCGCGGAAACACCATATATTTT,CASTRGALRGNTIYF
TRBV18,TRBJ2-6,once,.,TGTGCCAGCTCACAGTGGGCCTCTGGGGCCAACGTCCTGACTTTC,CASSQWASGANVLTF
TRBV9,TRBJ2-3,.,TRBD2,TGTGCCAGCAGCGTAGTTGGGCGGGGGGGCCCCGATACGCAGTATTTT,CASSVVGRGGPDTQYF
TRBV7-9,TRBJ1-2,.,.,TGTGCCAGCAGCGAGGACGGAGGATATGGCTACACCTTC,CASSEDGGYGYTF
TRBV15,TRBJ2-7,once,.,TGTGCCACCAGCAGAGATAGGTCAGCAGGGCAGTACTTC,CATSRDRSAGQYF
TRBV2,TRBJ1-1,.,TRBD1,TGTGCCAGCAGTGAGGAACAGGGGCCGGCTGGGAACACTGAAGCTTTCTTT,CASSEEQGPAGNTEAFF
TRBV7-9,TRBJ2-1,.,.,TGTGCCAGCAGCTTAGATCTAAGCTCCTACAATGAGCAGTTCTTC,CASSLDLSSYNEQFF
TRBV4-1,TRBJ1-2,.,TRBD1,TGCGCCAGCAGCCCAACCGCAGGGGGCAGTGGCTACACCTTC,CASSPTAGGSGYTF
TRBV5-1,TRBJ2-3,.,.,TGCGCCAGCAGCCTACCGACCATGGAAGCGGCAGAGAGCACAGATACGCAGTATTTT,CASSLPTMEAAESTDTQYF
TRBV5-1,TRBJ1-1,.,.,TGCGCCAGCAGCCCGGGGGGAGACACTGAAGCTTTCTTT,CASSPGGDTEAFF
TRBV5-1,TRBJ1-1,.,.,TGCGCCAGCAGCTCCCAGGCAGGCACTGAAGCTTTCTTT,CASSSQAGTEAFF
TRBV3-1/TRBV3-2,TRBJ2-3,once,TRBD2,TGTGCCAGCAGCCACAAACAGCGGGGGGGAATGTCGGATACGCAGTATTTT,CASSHKQRGGMSDTQYF
TRBV6-5,TRBJ1-4,.,.,TGTGCCAGCAAATTACAGGGATTGAAACTGTTTTTT,CASKLQGLKLFF
TRBV2,TRBJ1-1,.,.,TGTGCCAGCAGGTCGGGGGGTTTGGCTGAAGCTTTCTTT,CASRSGGLAEAFF
TRBV4-1,TRBJ1-1,.,TRBD1,TGCGCCAGCAGCCATCGGGACAGGGTTGGCACTGAAGCTTTCTTT,CASSHRDRVGTEAFF
TRBV30,TRBJ1-4,.,TRBD1,TGTGCCTGGATCCCTGACAGGGCCTTAAATGAAAAACTGTTTTTT,CAWIPDRALNEKLFF
TRBV5-4,TRBJ2-1,.,.,TGTGCCAGCAGCTTGGTTGAGGTCTACAATGAGCAGTTCTTC,CASSLVEVYNEQFF
TRBV9,TRBJ1-6,.,.,TGTGCCAGCAGCGTACGGGCGGGTAATTCACCCCTCCACTTT,CASSVRAGNSPLHF
TRBV7-9,TRBJ2-3,.,TRBD2,TGTGCCAGCAGCAAGGGACTAGCGGGAGGGAGTCCGAGAGATACGCAGTATTTT,CASSKGLAGGSPRDTQYF
TRBV10-3,TRBJ2-7,.,.,TGTGCCATCAGTGAAGGGGCATTCTACGAGCAGTACTTC,CAISEGAFYEQYF
TRBV2,TRBJ1-1,.,TRBD1,TGTGCCAGCAGGGTACCGGGACAGGGTCTGAACACTGAAGCTTTCTTT,CASRVPGQGLNTEAFF
TRBV19,TRBJ2-1,.,TRBD1,TGTGCCAGTAGTAGCGACAGGGGCACCTACAATGAGCAGTTCTTC,CASSSDRGTYNEQFF